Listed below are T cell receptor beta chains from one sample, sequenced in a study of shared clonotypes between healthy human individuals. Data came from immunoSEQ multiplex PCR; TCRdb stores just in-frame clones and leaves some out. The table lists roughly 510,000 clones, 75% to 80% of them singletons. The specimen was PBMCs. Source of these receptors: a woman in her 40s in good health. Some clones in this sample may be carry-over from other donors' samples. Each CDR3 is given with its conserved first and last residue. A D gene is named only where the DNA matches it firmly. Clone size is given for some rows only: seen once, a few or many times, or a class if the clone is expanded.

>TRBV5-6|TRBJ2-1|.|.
TGTGCCAGCAGCCCGGACAGTTACAATGAGCAGTTCTTC
CASSPDSYNEQFF
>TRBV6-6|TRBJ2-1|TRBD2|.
TGTGCCAGCAGAACAAGCGGGAGCAGCTACAATGAGCAGTTCTTC
CASRTSGSSYNEQFF
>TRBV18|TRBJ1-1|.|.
TGTGCCAGCTCACCCCGAGATCGGCCTCCTCAGAACACTGAAGCTTTCTTT
CASSPRDRPPQNTEAFF
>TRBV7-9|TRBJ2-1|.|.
TGTGCCAGCAGCTTAGTCCTGGGGGCTGAGCAGTTCTTC
CASSLVLGAEQFF
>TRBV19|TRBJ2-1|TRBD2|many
TGTGCCAGTAGCCCTAGCGGCATCGCCTACAATGAGCAGTTCTTC
CASSPSGIAYNEQFF
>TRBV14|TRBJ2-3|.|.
TGTGCCAGCAGCCAAGATGTGGGACGTCCCTACACAGATACGCAGTATTTT
CASSQDVGRPYTDTQYF
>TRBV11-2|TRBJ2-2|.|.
TGTGCCAGCAGCCAGACGGGGGCTTGGGACACCGGGGAGCTGTTTTTT
CASSQTGAWDTGELFF
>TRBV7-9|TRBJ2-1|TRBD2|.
TGTGCCAGCAGCTTAGGGGAGGGCCCCAATGAGCAGTTCTTC
CASSLGEGPNEQFF
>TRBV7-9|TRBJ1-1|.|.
TGTGCCAGCAGCTTATACGACATGGACACTGAAGCTTTCTTT
CASSLYDMDTEAFF
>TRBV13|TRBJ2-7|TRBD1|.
TGTGCCAGCAGCGGAGGCAGGACAGGGGGCTACGAGCAGTACTTC
CASSGGRTGGYEQYF
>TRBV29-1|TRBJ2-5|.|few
TGCAGCGTTGAAGATAGATCCTCCCAGACCCAGTACTTC
CSVEDRSSQTQYF
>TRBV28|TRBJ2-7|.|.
TGTGCCAGCAGTTTTAGGGGACAAATCTACGAGCAGTACTTC
CASSFRGQIYEQYF
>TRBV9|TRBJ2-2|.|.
TGTGCCAGCAGCGGACGGGTTTTTAACACCGGGGAGCTGTTTTTT
CASSGRVFNTGELFF
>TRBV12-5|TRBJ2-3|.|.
TGTGCTAGTGGTTTGGGGGGAGCAGATACGCAGTATTTT
CASGLGGADTQYF
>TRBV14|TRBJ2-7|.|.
TGTGCCAGCAGCCATCGGACCTACGAGCAGTACTTC
CASSHRTYEQYF
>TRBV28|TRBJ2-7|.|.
TGTGCCAGCAGTTCGGCCTACTACGAGCAGTACTTC
CASSSAYYEQYF
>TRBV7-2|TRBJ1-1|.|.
TGTGCCAGCAGCTCCAGATGGTCTGAAGCTTTCTTT
CASSSRWSEAFF
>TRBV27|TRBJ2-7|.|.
TGTGCCAGCAGTTTGTTTTACGGGGCGGCGGGACGCCACTTC
CASSLFYGAAGRHF
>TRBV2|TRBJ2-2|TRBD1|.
TGTGCCAGCACTAAGGACAGGGGGCCGAACACCGGGGAGCTGTTTTTT
CASTKDRGPNTGELFF
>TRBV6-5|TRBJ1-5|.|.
TGTGCCAGCAGTTACTCCGCAGGGACAAATCAGCCCCAGCATTTT
CASSYSAGTNQPQHF
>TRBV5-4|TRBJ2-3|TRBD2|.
TGTGCCAGCAGCGTACCGACTAGCGGGAGAGCTACGCAGTATTTT
CASSVPTSGRATQYF
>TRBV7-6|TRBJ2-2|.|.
TGTGCCAGCAGCCTTTTGGCGAACACCGGGGAGCTGTTTTTT
CASSLLANTGELFF
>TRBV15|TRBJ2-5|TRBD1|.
TGTGCCACCAGCTCCAACAGGGGCCATGTCGAGACCCAGTACTTC
CATSSNRGHVETQYF
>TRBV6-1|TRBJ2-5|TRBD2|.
TGTGCCAGCAGTGAAATCGGGACTAGCGGAGAGACCCAGTACTTC
CASSEIGTSGETQYF
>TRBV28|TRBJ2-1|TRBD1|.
TGTGCCAGCAGTTTAGGACAGACAGGGCGTCGGGAGCAGTTCTTC
CASSLGQTGRREQFF
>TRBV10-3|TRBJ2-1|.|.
TGTGCCATCAGTGAGACCCAGGGTGCCAATGAGCAGTTCTTC
CAISETQGANEQFF
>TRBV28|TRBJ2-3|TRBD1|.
TGTGCCAGCAGTTCCCCACCCCGACAGGGTGGGAGCACAGATACGCAGTATTTT
CASSSPPRQGGSTDTQYF
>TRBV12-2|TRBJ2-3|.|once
TGTGCAAGTCGCTTCGGGACTAGCGGGGAGACAGATACGCAGTATTTT
CASRFGTSGETDTQYF
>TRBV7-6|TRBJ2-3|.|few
TGTGCCAGCAGCTTAGTAACTAGTCCGGATACGCAGTATTTT
CASSLVTSPDTQYF
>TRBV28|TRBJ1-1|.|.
TGTGCCAGTTCGAGGGGGGGGACTCTGGGCACTGAAGCTTTCTTT
CASSRGGTLGTEAFF
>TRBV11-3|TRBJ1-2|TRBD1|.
TGTGCCAGCAGCGGACAGGGAACCGGCTACACCTTC
CASSGQGTGYTF
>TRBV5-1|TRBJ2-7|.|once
TGCGCCAGCAGCTACCACAACTTGGGAAGGCACGAGCAGTACTTC
CASSYHNLGRHEQYF
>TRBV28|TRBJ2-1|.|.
TGTGCCAGCGGCAAAGAGCAGTTCTTC
CASGKEQFF
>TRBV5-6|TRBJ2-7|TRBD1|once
TGTGCCAGCAGCTTGGTCGACAGGGCCTCCTACGAGCAGTACTTC
CASSLVDRASYEQYF
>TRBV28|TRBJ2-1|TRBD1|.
TGTGCCAGCAGCCGAGGGGGCCGGGGTTTAGGAGATGAGCAGTTCTTC
CASSRGGRGLGDEQFF
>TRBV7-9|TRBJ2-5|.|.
TGTGCCAGCAGTCGGAATGACAGGATCCCCTACCAAGAGACCCAGTACTTC
CASSRNDRIPYQETQYF
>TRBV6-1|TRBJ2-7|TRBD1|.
TGTGCCAGCAGGGTGGACAGGGGGGGCGAGCAGTACTTC
CASRVDRGGEQYF
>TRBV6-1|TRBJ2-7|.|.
TGTGCCAGCAGTGAAGAACTGAAGTCCTACGAGCAGTACTTC
CASSEELKSYEQYF
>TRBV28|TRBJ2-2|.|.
TGTGCCAGCAGCTCAAACACGCCGACTGGGGAGCTGTTTTTT
CASSSNTPTGELFF
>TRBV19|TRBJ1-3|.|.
TGTGCCAGTACCCCGGACAGCGTCTCTGGAAACACCATATATTTT
CASTPDSVSGNTIYF